This TCR beta chain originates from a study of T cells after yellow fever vaccination. In the study overall: Those fractions that held only low numbers of cells were prepared using the SMART-Seq v4 Ultra Low Input RNA kit.

Study-level points and caveats: Contamination of FACS-sorted repertoires by abundant clonotypes from the bulk population could occur.

In this sample, this clonotype turned up many times. Its antigen is undetermined. Universal primer sites and UMIs were introduced during 5'RACE template-switching synthesis of TCR cDNA. MiXCR, run by TCRdb on the 5' RACE reads, gives a single entry per CDR3 protein. There are about 210,000 distinct CDR3 sequences in the sample; roughly 6.3% occur only once, and 0.85% to 1.2% lies in the top ten. Germline values: CDR1 SSHAT, CDR2 FNYEAQ (reference sequence). The CDR3 length is 13 residues. V lost 2 bases to trimming and J lost 5 bases, with 9 bases between them. The chain joins TRBV7-7 to TRBJ1-1; D perhaps matches TRBD1 (6 bases). The starting material was CD4+ T cells sorted from PBMCs, obtained on the day of the yellow fever booster vaccination. The sequence was collected from a man aged 25-45 years who received the YFV17D yellow fever vaccine. CDR3 protein: CASSLTGSTEAFF. Here the CDR3 DNA reads TGTGCCAGCAGCTTAACAGGGAGTACTGAAGCTTTCTTT.